The 29 T cell receptor beta chains below were found in one sample sequenced in a study of T-cell memory formation after mild COVID-19. TCRdb itself ran the 5' RACE reads through MiXCR, one entry per CDR3 protein. The table lists 550,000 to 600,000 distinct CDR3 sequences, less than 25% of them singletons. The sequenced material came from PBMCs or a T cell subset sorted from them (not recorded which). The receptor source for this set is an adult woman who had mild COVID-19 (a few samples of this study predate the infection). Cell type and time point are not known.

This chain links TRBV12-3 or TRBV12-4 with TRBJ2-1; tentatively, D is TRBD1 (5 bases). This CDR3 contains 14 residues. The germline V and J ends were trimmed by 3 bases and 7 bases, with 13 bases remaining between them. The CDR3 bases are TGTGCCAGCAGTTTGGGGCAGGATGGTAATGAGCAGTTCTTC. This gives the protein CASSLGQDGNEQFF.

With regard to this clonotype: It is unclear where the CDR3 begins or ends on the DNA, so no DNA is shown, and the CDR3 is as TCRdb lists it. The gene calls are TRBV1 and TRBJ1-1; the tabulated D call, TRBD1, remains unverified against the DNA. TRBV1 is a pseudogene locus. Inclusive of both ends, the CDR3 amounts to 15 amino acids. The CDR3 is CTSSQDWGRGTEAFF.

The rearrangement uses TRBV4-1 and TRBJ1-1; weak D call: TRBD1 (5 bases). Trimming removed 3 bases at V and 3 bases at J, with 8 bases between. Germline-derived CDR1 and CDR2 are MGHRA and YSYEKL. The length of the CDR3 is 13 residues. CDR3 protein: CASSHLGDTEAFF. CDR3 sequence (DNA): TGCGCCAGCAGCCACTTAGGGGACACTGAAGCTTTCTTT.

This chain joins TRBV7-9 and TRBJ2-7, with no clear D. This CDR3 has 13 amino acids. CDR1 and CDR2 (germline): SEHNR, FQNEAQ (reference sequence). The ends were cut back, 5 bases at V and 6 bases at J, with 14 bases in the middle. The CDR3 DNA is TGTGCCAGCAGCAATCCAGTCGCCCTCGAGCAGTACTTC. Translating it yields CASSNPVALEQYF.

Ten or more counts support this clonotype. V is TRBV29-1 and J is TRBJ2-3; 10 bases fit TRBD2. V lost 6 bases to trimming and J lost 1 base; unmatched junction nucleotides: 4. CDR3 length: 14 amino acids. Germline CDR1 reads SQVTM; CDR2 reads ANQGSEA. The CDR3 DNA sequence: TGCAGCGTCCCCGGGACTAGCGGCACAGATACGCAGTATTTT. It specifies CSVPGTSGTDTQYF.

This rearrangement joins TRBV3-1 to TRBJ2-7; tentatively, D is TRBD2 (5 bases). The germline gives CDR1 LGHDT, CDR2 YNNKEL (reference sequence). CDR3 length: 13 residues. Trimming left V 4 bases short and J 7 bases short, with 14 bases between. The CDR3 protein is CASSLRGLPEQYF. CDR3 nucleotides: TGTGCCAGCAGCCTCCGCGGGCTACCGGAGCAGTACTTC.

The sample holds a few counts of this clonotype. One junction end disagrees with the germline gene, perhaps due to a read error. The chain combines TRBV24-1 with TRBJ1-2; D unresolved. The V gene's germline CDR1 is KGHDR and CDR2 SFDVKD. CDR3 size: 13 residues. CDR3 loop: CATSGLSWKGYTF. The CDR3 DNA sequence: TGTGCCACCAGTGGTTTGTCGTGGAAGGGCTACACCTTC.

The table lists this clonotype with a few counts. The V and J genes are TRBV18 and TRBJ2-3; D is perhaps TRBD1 (5 bases). Looked up from germline, CDR1 is KGHSH and CDR2 is LQKENI. CDR3 length: 12 amino acids. The V and J ends lost 0 bases and 7 bases respectively, with 5 bases between them. The CDR3 region is CASSPPDNTQYF. CDR3 coding DNA: TGTGCCAGCTCACCACCGGACAATACGCAGTATTTT.

This clonotype was recorded a few times. The chain is built from TRBV7-3 and TRBJ2-7; maybe TRBD1 (5 bases). CDR1 SGHTA and CDR2 FQGTGA come from the germline V gene. The CDR3 has 14 amino acids. Deletions cut 2 bases from V and 1 base from J, with 9 bases between. As DNA, the CDR3 is TGTGCCAGCAGCTTATCCAGGGTATCCTACGAGCAGTACTTC. Protein: CASSLSRVSYEQYF.

V gene TRBV12-3 or TRBV12-4 combines with J gene TRBJ1-2; D is uncertain. This CDR3 is 11 amino acids long. Trimming left V 4 bases short and J 3 bases short, with 3 bases between. DNA for the CDR3: TGTGCCAGCAGTTCCTACTATGGCTACACCTTC. Protein sequence: CASSSYYGYTF.

This clonotype has more than one count but fewer than ten. V gene TRBV7-8 combines with J gene TRBJ2-1, with unresolved D. Between the trimmed V and J ends, which lost 3 bases and 7 bases, there was a span of 7 bases. Germline CDR1 SGHVS, CDR2 FQNEAQ. CDR3 size: 12 residues. CDR3 in amino acids: CASSFLPNEQFF. The CDR3 nucleotides are TGTGCCAGCAGCTTTCTCCCAAATGAGCAGTTCTTC.

The V gene is TRBV20-1, the J gene TRBJ2-7; 11 nucleotides match TRBD2. Germline V CDR1 and CDR2: DFQATT, SNEGSKA (reference sequence). The CDR3 runs to 14 residues. V shed 5 bases, J shed 7 bases, and the junction held 10 bases outside the gene matches. The CDR3 sequence is CSAGRLAGPGEQYF. The CDR3 region has the DNA TGCAGTGCTGGGAGACTAGCGGGACCGGGGGAGCAGTACTTC.

This clonotype was found a few times. The rearrangement uses TRBV11-2 and TRBJ2-3; the match to TRBD2 covers 8 bases. This CDR3 is 16 amino acids long. Germline V gene lookup returns CDR1 SGHAT and CDR2 FQNNGV. V lost 5 bases, J lost 4 bases, and 11 bases stayed unmatched. CDR3 DNA sequence: TGTGCCAGCAGCAAAAGCGGGGGCACGCCCGCAGATACGCAGTATTTT. It codes for CASSKSGGTPADTQYF.

The V gene is TRBV10-3, the J gene TRBJ2-1, with D maybe TRBD2 (6 bases). CDR3 length: 14 amino acids. The germline V and J ends were trimmed by 3 bases and 6 bases, with 12 bases remaining between them. Germline V lookup: CDR1 ENHRY, CDR2 SYGVKD. Here the CDR3 reads CAISESGLSNEQFF. The DNA for the CDR3 is TGTGCCATCAGTGAATCGGGACTTTCCAATGAGCAGTTCTTC.

This clonotype came up many times. The J gene is TRBJ2-1, the V gene TRBV4-2, with 11 bases matching TRBD2. There are 16 residues in the CDR3. Germline trimming cut 0 bases from V and 4 bases from J; bases unmatched to any gene: 2. Germline loops: CDR1 LGHNA, CDR2 YNFKEQ. This CDR3 is CASSQDPSGGYNEQFF. The CDR3 nucleotides read TGTGCCAGCAGCCAAGATCCTAGCGGGGGGTACAATGAGCAGTTCTTC.

This clonotype has more than one count but fewer than ten. This chain links TRBV12-3 or TRBV12-4 with TRBJ2-1, with a possible D match to TRBD1 (6 bases). Trimming removed 4 bases from V and 10 bases from J, with 14 bases in between. The CDR3 covers 13 residues. CDR3 nucleotides: TGTGCCAGCAGTTCCCGACAGGTTGGAGAGCAGTTCTTC. Residues: CASSSRQVGEQFF.

This clonotype was counted many times. J is TRBJ2-1 and V is TRBV5-4; maybe TRBD2 (6 bases). The CDR3 has 15 amino acids. V gave up 4 bases and J gave up 2 bases, with 13 bases separating them. CDR1 is SGHNT and CDR2 is YYREEE in the germline V gene (reference sequence). The CDR3 DNA follows: TGTGCCAGCAGCGAAGGCGGGGTTACCTACAATGAGCAGTTCTTC. Its protein is CASSEGGVTYNEQFF.

Only a few counts were recorded for this clonotype. The rearrangement links TRBV20-1 to TRBJ2-7; perhaps TRBD2 as D (5 bases). The CDR3 sequence is 12 residues long. The germline gives CDR1 DFQATT, CDR2 SNEGSKA (reference sequence). Trimming stripped 6 bases from V and 5 bases from J, with 14 bases between. The CDR3 nucleotides read TGCAGTGCCCCCTGGACTGGAAACGAGCAGTACTTC. As protein: CSAPWTGNEQYF.

The rearrangement uses TRBV6-6 and TRBJ2-7, with 8 bases aligning to TRBD1. The CDR3 length is 13 residues. J gave up 5 bases and V 8 bases, and 8 bases lay outside the gene matches. From germline, CDR1 is MNHNY and CDR2 SVGAGI (reference sequence). The CDR3 nucleotides are TGTGCCAGCTCGGACAGGGCCGCACACGAGCAGTACTTC. Residues: CASSDRAAHEQYF.

This clonotype has more than one count but fewer than ten. This chain connects TRBV12-5 to TRBJ2-1; D is ambiguous. With 4 bases removed from V and 3 bases from J, the gap between germline ends came to 10 bases. The CDR3 runs 14 residues. Germline CDR1 and CDR2: LGHNT and FRNRAP. The CDR3 DNA sequence: TGTGCTAGTGGTTACACAGTTATCTACAATGAGCAGTTCTTC. Protein: CASGYTVIYNEQFF.

This clonotype appeared many times. The CDR3 sequence is CASSSTLTGVTYEQYF. CDR3 DNA sequence: TGTGCCAGCAGTTCAACCCTGACAGGGGTGACGTACGAGCAGTACTTC. This chain links TRBV12-3 or TRBV12-4 with TRBJ2-7, with 8 bases fitting TRBD1. The CDR3 loop spans 16 amino acids. The V gene end was trimmed by 4 bases and the J gene end by 4 bases; junction bases not matched to a gene: 12.

This chain links TRBV15 with TRBJ2-7, with TRBD1 matching over 8 bases. The CDR3 extends over 13 amino acids. V shed 4 bases, J shed 9 bases, and the junction held 8 bases outside the gene matches. Germline lookup yields CDR1 LNHNV and CDR2 YYDKDF (reference sequence). CDR3 sequence: CATSTRDRPWQYF. Here the CDR3 DNA reads TGTGCCACCAGCACCCGGGACAGGCCATGGCAGTACTTC.

This chain links TRBV15 with TRBJ2-1; D tentatively fits TRBD1 or TRBD2 (7 bases each). The V and J ends lost 5 bases and 5 bases respectively, with 10 bases between them. Germline lookup yields CDR1 LNHNV and CDR2 YYDKDF (reference sequence). This CDR3 spans 13 amino acids. CDR3 protein: CATSQGGDNEQFF. The CDR3 DNA follows: TGTGCCACCAGCCAGGGGGGGGACAATGAGCAGTTCTTC.

This clonotype was counted between two and nine times. V gene TRBV6-6 combines with J gene TRBJ2-7; 7 nucleotides align to TRBD2. There are 12 residues in the CDR3. CDR1 and CDR2 (germline): MNHNY, SVGAGI (reference sequence). The junction had 9 bases not matched to a gene; V was cut back by 11 bases and J by 5 bases. The DNA of the CDR3 is TGTGCCGGGGGGACTACCTGGGACGAGCAGTACTTC. It codes for CAGGTTWDEQYF.

This clonotype has more than one count but fewer than ten. The chain is built from TRBV9 and TRBJ2-5; 7 positions match TRBD1. Germline lookup yields CDR1 SGDLS and CDR2 YYNGEE. The CDR3 has 17 residues. V lost 4 bases, J lost 2 bases, and 14 bases stayed unmatched. The CDR3 loop is CASSPGLGGWRQETQYF. The CDR3, as DNA: TGTGCCAGCAGCCCCGGATTAGGGGGCTGGCGACAAGAGACCCAGTACTTC.

The chain is built from TRBV7-9 and TRBJ2-1, with D possibly matching TRBD2 (5 bases). Between the trimmed V and J ends, which lost 4 bases and 0 bases, there was a span of 10 bases. From germline, CDR1 is SEHNR and CDR2 FQNEAQ (reference sequence). The CDR3 has 15 residues. The chain's CDR3 is CASSSPGSSYNEQFF. For the CDR3, the DNA is TGTGCCAGCAGCTCCCCGGGGAGCTCCTACAATGAGCAGTTCTTC.

The V call is TRBV29-1, the J call TRBJ1-2, with D uncertain. The CDR3 sequence is 11 residues long. The V gene lost 4 bases and the J gene lost 6 bases, with 9 bases spanning the gap. From germline, CDR1 is SQVTM and CDR2 ANQGSEA. DNA for the CDR3: TGCAGCGTTGGCGGGGTGCATGGCTACACCTTC. Its translation: CSVGGVHGYTF.

This clonotype was recorded a few times. This sequence joins TRBV7-8 and TRBJ2-1, with TRBD2 identical over 10 bases. The germline V gene has CDR1 SGHVS and CDR2 FQNEAQ. The CDR3 loop spans 17 amino acids. Losses at the gene ends were 5 bases for V and 2 bases for J; bases not matched to a gene: 9. As DNA, the CDR3 is TGTGCCAGCAGCCCTTTAGCGGGAGGTCTCCCCTACAATGAGCAGTTCTTC. Protein: CASSPLAGGLPYNEQFF.

This clonotype showed up just a few times. V usage is TRBV9 and J usage is TRBJ1-1, with TRBD1 matching over 9 bases. V gave up 7 bases and J gave up 4 bases; unmatched junction bases: 8. The germline V gene has CDR1 SGDLS and CDR2 YYNGEE. The CDR3 is 14 residues long. CDR3 residues: CASQQSDRGTEAFF. CDR3 bases: TGTGCCAGCCAACAATCGGACAGGGGCACTGAAGCTTTCTTT.